This T cell receptor (beta chain) was sequenced for a study of PD-L1 blockade in urothelial cancer. Documented time point: peripheral blood 6 weeks after treatment start. Germline V lookup: CDR1 MNHNY, CDR2 SVGAGI (reference sequence). V was clipped by 7 bases and J by 3 bases; unmatched bases: 8. CDR3 length: 14 residues. Profiling relied on immunoSEQ multiplex PCR, and the TCRdb table lists in-frame clones only, not all of them. The sample lists around 93,000 clones; around 78% were seen once. This TCR came from a man aged 70-80 years with urothelial cancer. V is TRBV6-6 and J is TRBJ2-5, with 7 bases that match TRBD2. The sample in question was PBMCs, obtained around atezolizumab (anti-PD-L1) treatment. The chain's CDR3 is CASTWGGVKETQYF. The DNA for the CDR3 is TGTGCCAGCACATGGGGGGGGGTGAAAGAGACCCAGTACTTC.